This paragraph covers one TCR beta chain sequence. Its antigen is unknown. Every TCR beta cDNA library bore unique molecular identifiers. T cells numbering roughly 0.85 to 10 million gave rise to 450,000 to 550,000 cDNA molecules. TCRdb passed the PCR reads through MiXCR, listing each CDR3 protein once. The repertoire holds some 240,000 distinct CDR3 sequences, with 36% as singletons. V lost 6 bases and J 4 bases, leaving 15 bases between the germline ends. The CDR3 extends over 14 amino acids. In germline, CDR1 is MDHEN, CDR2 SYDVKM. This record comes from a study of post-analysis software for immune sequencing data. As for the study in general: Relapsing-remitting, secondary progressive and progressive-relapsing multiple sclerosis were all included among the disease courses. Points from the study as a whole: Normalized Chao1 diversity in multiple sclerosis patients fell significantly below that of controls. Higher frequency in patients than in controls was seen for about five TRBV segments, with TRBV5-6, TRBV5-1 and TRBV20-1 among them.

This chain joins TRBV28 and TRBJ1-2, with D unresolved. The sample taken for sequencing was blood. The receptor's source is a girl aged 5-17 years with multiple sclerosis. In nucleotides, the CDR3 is TGTGCCAGCAGATACGACAAAGGGCCCTATGGCTACACCTTC. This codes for CASRYDKGPYGYTF.